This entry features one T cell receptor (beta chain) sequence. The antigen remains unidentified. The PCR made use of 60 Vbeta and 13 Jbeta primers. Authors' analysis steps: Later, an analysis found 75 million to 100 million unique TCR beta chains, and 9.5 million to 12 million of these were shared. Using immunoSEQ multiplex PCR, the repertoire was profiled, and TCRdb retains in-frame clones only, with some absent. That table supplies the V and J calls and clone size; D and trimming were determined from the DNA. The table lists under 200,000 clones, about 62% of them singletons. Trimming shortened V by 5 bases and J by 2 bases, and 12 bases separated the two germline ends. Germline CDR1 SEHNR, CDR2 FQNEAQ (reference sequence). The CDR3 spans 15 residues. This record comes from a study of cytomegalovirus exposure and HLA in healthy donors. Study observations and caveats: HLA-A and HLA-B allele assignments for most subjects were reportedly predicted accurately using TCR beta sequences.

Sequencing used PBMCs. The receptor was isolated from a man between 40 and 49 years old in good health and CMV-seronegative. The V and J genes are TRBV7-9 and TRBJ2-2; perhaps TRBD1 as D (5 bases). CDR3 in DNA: TGTGCCAGCAGCCTACAGGTTTTCAACACCGGGGAGCTGTTTTTT. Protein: CASSLQVFNTGELFF.